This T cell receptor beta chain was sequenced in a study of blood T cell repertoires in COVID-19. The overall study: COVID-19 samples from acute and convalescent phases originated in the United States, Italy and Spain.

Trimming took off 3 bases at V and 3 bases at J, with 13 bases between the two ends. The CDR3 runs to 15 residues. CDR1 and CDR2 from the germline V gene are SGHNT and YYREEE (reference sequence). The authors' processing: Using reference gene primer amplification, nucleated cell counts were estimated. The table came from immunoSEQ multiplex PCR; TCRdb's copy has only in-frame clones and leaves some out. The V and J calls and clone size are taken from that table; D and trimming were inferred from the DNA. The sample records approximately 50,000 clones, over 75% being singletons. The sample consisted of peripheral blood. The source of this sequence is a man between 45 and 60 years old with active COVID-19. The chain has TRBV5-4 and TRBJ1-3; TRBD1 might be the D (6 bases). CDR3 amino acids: CASSSRTVDGNTIYF. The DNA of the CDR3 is TGTGCCAGCAGCTCTCGGACAGTGGATGGAAACACCATATATTTT.